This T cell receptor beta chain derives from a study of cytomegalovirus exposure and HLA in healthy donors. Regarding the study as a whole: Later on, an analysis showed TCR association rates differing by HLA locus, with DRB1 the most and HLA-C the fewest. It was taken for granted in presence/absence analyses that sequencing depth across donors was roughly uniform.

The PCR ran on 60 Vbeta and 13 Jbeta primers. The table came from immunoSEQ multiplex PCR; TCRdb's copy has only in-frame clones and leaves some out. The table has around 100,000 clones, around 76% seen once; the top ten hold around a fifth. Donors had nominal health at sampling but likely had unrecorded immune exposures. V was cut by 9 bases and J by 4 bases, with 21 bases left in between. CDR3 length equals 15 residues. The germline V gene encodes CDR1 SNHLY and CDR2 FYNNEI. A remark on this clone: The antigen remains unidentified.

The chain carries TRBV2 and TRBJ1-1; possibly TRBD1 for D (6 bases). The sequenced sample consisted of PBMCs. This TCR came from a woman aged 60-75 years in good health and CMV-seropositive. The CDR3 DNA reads TGTGCCAGTGGGGGCGGGAGGGCCTATAGCACTGAAGCTTTCTTT. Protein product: CASGGGRAYSTEAFF.